A selection of T cell receptor beta chains follows, all from one sample in a study of siplizumab effects on memory and regulatory T cells. The method was immunoSEQ multiplex PCR; TCRdb's version includes in-frame clones alone and lacks a portion of them. The sample holds around 100,000 clones, roughly 93% seen once. What was sequenced was non-Treg CD4+ T cells sorted from blood. Source of these receptors: a human donor in good health. Both conserved end residues are part of each CDR3. D genes are given only for firm matches. The size field is filled for only some rows; it gives once, few, many or a size class.

V gene	D gene	J gene	clone size	CDR3 protein	CDR3 DNA
TRBV20-1	NA	TRBJ2-3	NA	CSAQSTDTQYF	TGCAGTGCCCAAAGCACAGATACGCAGTATTTT
TRBV6-5	NA	TRBJ1-2	NA	CASSGGDLGYGYTF	TGTGCCAGCAGTGGGGGGGATTTGGGCTATGGCTACACCTTC
TRBV30	TRBD2	TRBJ2-5	NA	CAWSGLAGPDGTQYF	TGTGCCTGGAGTGGACTAGCGGGACCCGACGGGACCCAGTACTTC
TRBV7-9	NA	TRBJ1-1	few	CASSLSNTEAFF	TGTGCCAGCAGCTTAAGTAACACTGAAGCTTTCTTT
TRBV6-1	NA	TRBJ2-7	few	CASQQKYEQYF	TGTGCCAGCCAACAGAAATACGAGCAGTACTTC
TRBV2	NA	TRBJ2-7	NA	CASSASKFGTRSYEQYF	TGTGCCAGCAGTGCCTCCAAGTTCGGCACACGCTCCTACGAGCAGTACTTC
TRBV4-2	TRBD2	TRBJ2-1	NA	CASSQMGTSGSDEQFF	TGTGCCAGCAGCCAGATGGGGACTAGCGGGAGCGATGAGCAGTTCTTC
TRBV19	NA	TRBJ1-1	NA	CASSSAYTEAFF	TGTGCCAGTAGTAGTGCGTACACTGAAGCTTTCTTT
TRBV12-2	NA	TRBJ1-1	NA	CASRHLSCGIRGYGRLHHEAFF	TGTGCAAGTCGCCACTTATCATGTGGAATCCGGGGTTATGGCCGCCTACACCATGAAGCTTTCTTT
TRBV2	NA	TRBJ1-3	NA	CASSEHGEAGGNTIYF	TGTGCCAGCAGTGAACATGGGGAAGCGGGGGGAAACACCATATATTTT
TRBV7-6	NA	TRBJ1-2	NA	CASSPETGSYGYTF	TGTGCCAGCAGCCCAGAGACAGGATCCTATGGCTACACCTTC
TRBV19	NA	TRBJ2-2	NA	CASREQGNTGELFF	TGTGCCAGTAGGGAACAGGGGAACACCGGGGAGCTGTTTTTT
TRBV18	NA	TRBJ1-4	NA	CASSPPAGGNEKLFF	TGTGCCAGCTCACCACCGGCCGGTGGTAACGAAAAACTGTTTTTT
TRBV28	NA	TRBJ1-1	once	CASRGVLTFF	TGTGCCAGCAGGGGGGTTTTAACTTTCTTT
TRBV29-1	NA	TRBJ1-4	NA	CSVEGEERSSEKLFF	TGCAGCGTTGAAGGAGAGGAGAGATCTTCGGAAAAACTGTTTTTT
TRBV27	NA	TRBJ1-2	NA	CASSPHSSGYGYTF	TGTGCCAGCAGTCCACACTCCTCGGGTTATGGCTACACCTTC
TRBV2	NA	TRBJ2-1	NA	CASEGRNEQFF	TGTGCCAGCGAGGGGAGGAATGAGCAGTTCTTC
TRBV11-1	NA	TRBJ2-5	NA	CASSLSLNQETQYF	TGTGCCAGCAGCTTGTCACTGAATCAAGAGACCCAGTACTTC
TRBV5-1	TRBD2	TRBJ2-7	NA	CASSLEGSGISEQYF	TGCGCCAGCAGCTTGGAGGGTAGCGGGATAAGCGAGCAGTACTTC
TRBV5-1	NA	TRBJ2-6	NA	CASSLEYSGANVLTF	TGCGCCAGCAGCCTGGAGTACTCTGGGGCCAACGTCCTGACTTTC
TRBV6-1	NA	TRBJ2-7	NA	CASRGAKSYEQYF	TGTGCCAGCAGAGGGGCCAAATCCTACGAGCAGTACTTC
TRBV7-6	NA	TRBJ2-5	NA	CAITTLPGEAQYF	TGTGCCATTACCACACTCCCTGGTGAGGCCCAGTACTTC
TRBV19	NA	TRBJ2-1	NA	CASSATAHPTNEQFF	TGTGCCAGTAGCGCGACGGCCCACCCTACCAATGAGCAGTTCTTC
TRBV7-3	NA	TRBJ2-3	NA	CASSRQGGVTDTQYF	TGTGCCAGCAGCCGTCAAGGGGGAGTTACAGATACGCAGTATTTT
TRBV10-3	NA	TRBJ1-3	NA	CAISEGGDSGNTIYF	TGTGCCATCAGTGAGGGGGGGGACTCTGGAAACACCATATATTTT
TRBV15	TRBD1	TRBJ2-3	NA	CATSRRTGDTDTQYF	TGTGCCACCAGCAGACGGACAGGGGACACAGATACGCAGTATTTT
TRBV14	NA	TRBJ1-1	few	CASSTPRWGGMNTEAFF	TGTGCCAGCTCAACACCACGGTGGGGAGGTATGAACACTGAAGCTTTCTTT
TRBV28	TRBD1	TRBJ2-7	NA	CASSLRGQVGAYEQYF	TGTGCCAGCAGTTTACGGGGACAGGTAGGGGCCTACGAGCAGTACTTC
TRBV5-4	NA	TRBJ1-2	few	CASSLRLGDYGYTF	TGTGCCAGCAGCTTACGACTCGGGGACTATGGCTACACCTTC
TRBV9	NA	TRBJ2-7	NA	CASTLPPAPVTQDRYEQYF	TGTGCCAGCACCTTACCTCCGGCACCGGTAACTCAAGACCGCTACGAGCAGTACTTC
TRBV6-5	TRBD1	TRBJ2-7	NA	CASRGDRDSYEQYF	TGTGCCAGCAGGGGGGACAGGGATTCCTACGAGCAGTACTTC
TRBV7-2	NA	TRBJ2-5	NA	CASSPGPLGGTQYF	TGTGCCAGCAGCCCCGGTCCCCTTGGCGGGACCCAGTACTTC
TRBV19	NA	TRBJ2-3	once	CASSTWGKTSSDTQYF	TGTGCCAGTAGTACTTGGGGTAAAACTAGCTCAGATACGCAGTATTTT
TRBV18	NA	TRBJ2-1	NA	CASSPNQIHEQFF	TGTGCCAGCTCACCCAACCAGATCCATGAGCAGTTCTTC
TRBV7-3	NA	TRBJ2-5	NA	CASSAQETQYF	TGTGCCAGCAGCGCTCAAGAGACCCAGTACTTC
TRBV6-1	NA	TRBJ1-2	NA	CASSVGYGYTF	TGTGCCAGCAGTGTCGGGTATGGCTACACCTTC
TRBV10-2	NA	TRBJ2-6	once	CASSEGVGANVLTF	TGCGCCAGCAGTGAGGGGGTTGGGGCCAACGTCCTGACTTTC
TRBV5-4	NA	TRBJ2-7	NA	CASSLEAYEQYF	TGTGCCAGCAGCTTGGAGGCCTACGAGCAGTACTTC
TRBV25-1	NA	TRBJ2-5	NA	CASSDHRLYQETQYF	TGTGCCAGCAGTGATCATCGGTTGTACCAAGAGACCCAGTACTTC
TRBV15	NA	TRBJ2-1	NA	CATSNLPAYYNEQFF	TGTGCCACCAGCAACCTTCCGGCTTACTACAATGAGCAGTTCTTC
TRBV19	TRBD2	TRBJ2-7	NA	CASSPEGRLAGVAIYEQYF	TGTGCCAGTAGCCCCGAGGGGAGACTAGCGGGTGTTGCGATCTACGAGCAGTACTTC
TRBV28	TRBD2	TRBJ2-1	NA	CASRGRVRTNEQFF	TGTGCCAGCAGGGGGAGGGTTCGCACCAATGAGCAGTTCTTC
TRBV19	NA	TRBJ2-1	NA	CASTQGLQGHEQFF	TGTGCCAGTACCCAGGGACTCCAAGGCCATGAGCAGTTCTTC
TRBV6-5	NA	TRBJ1-1	NA	CASKFYLGLDTEAFF	TGTGCCAGCAAATTTTACCTGGGGTTAGACACTGAAGCTTTCTTT
TRBV13	NA	TRBJ2-1	NA	CASSLLTGYNEQFF	TGTGCCAGCAGCTTGCTGACAGGCTACAATGAGCAGTTCTTC
TRBV19	TRBD2	TRBJ2-7	NA	CASSMSGLAGGYEQYF	TGTGCCAGTAGTATGTCCGGACTAGCGGGAGGGTACGAGCAGTACTTC